These 32 T cell receptor beta chains were all obtained from the same sample, sequenced in a study of post-analysis software for immune sequencing data. Prepared libraries of TCR beta cDNA carried unique molecular identifiers. Each CDR3 protein is one row after TCRdb ran MiXCR on the PCR reads. The profile shows a few hundred thousand distinct CDR3 sequences, around 40% of them singletons. Their cognate antigens are unknown. Study conclusions and caveats: A few TRBV segments (TRBV5-6, TRBV5-1 and TRBV20-1 among them) occurred more frequently in patients than in controls.

Sequencing was carried out using blood. Receptors originate from a girl between 5 and 17 years old with multiple sclerosis.

This clonotype was seen a handful of times. At one end the junction does not follow the germline gene, possibly because of a read error. The chain joins TRBV4-2 to TRBJ1-2, with a weak D call TRBD1 (6 bases). CDR3 size: 13 residues. Germline V gene sequence: CDR1 LGHNA, CDR2 YNFKEQ. In DNA form, the CDR3 reads TGTGCCAGCAGCCAAGAACAGGGCTATAGCTACACCTTC. Protein product: CASSQEQGYSYTF.

This clonotype was seen a handful of times. The V call is TRBV12-3 or TRBV12-4, the J call TRBJ1-2; the match to TRBD1 covers 8 bases. V dropped 3 bases and J dropped 4; count of bases not matched to a gene: 4. The CDR3 length is 14 residues. The CDR3 loop reads CASSLRTGRYGYTF. CDR3 nucleotides: TGTGCCAGCAGTTTGCGGACAGGGCGCTATGGCTACACCTTC.

A single count supports this clonotype. The V and J genes are TRBV28 and TRBJ2-5, with 8 bases fitting TRBD1. This CDR3 has 18 amino acids. CDR1 and CDR2 from the germline V gene are MDHEN and SYDVKM. After removal of 4 bases from V and 4 bases from J, the junction contained 17 bases not matched to a gene. The CDR3 nucleotides read TGTGCCAGCAGTTCCCAGATCCAGGGGGCAACAGGAGGAGAGACCCAGTACTTC. Protein: CASSSQIQGATGGETQYF.

This rearrangement joins TRBV29-1 to TRBJ2-3, with 8 bases aligning to TRBD2. The CDR3 has 14 amino acids. The ends lost 3 bases at V and 6 bases at J; junction bases unmatched: 8. The germline V gene has CDR1 SQVTM and CDR2 ANQGSEA. The CDR3 sequence: CSVDPAGDWDTQYF. CDR3 nucleotides: TGCAGCGTTGATCCAGCGGGAGATTGGGATACGCAGTATTTT.

V usage is TRBV6-1 and J usage is TRBJ2-4, with D hard to call. TRBJ2-7 matches the DNA end more closely, so the J call is doubtful. In germline, CDR1 is MNHNS, CDR2 SASEGT. This CDR3 comprises 13 residues. Here the CDR3 reads CASSEGYSYEQYF. The CDR3, as DNA: TGTGCCAGCAGTGAGGGCTACTCATACGAGCAGTACTTC.

The table lists this clonotype with a few counts. DNA of the CDR3: TGTGCCACCAGTGATGGCAACAGGGGGGGCCAAGAGACCCAGTACTTC. This sequence encodes CATSDGNRGGQETQYF. This chain links TRBV24-1 with TRBJ2-5; a possible D gene is TRBD1 (8 bases). Trimming took 3 bases from V and 1 from J, leaving 14 bases between them. Germline V lookup: CDR1 KGHDR, CDR2 SFDVKD. The CDR3 is 16 amino acids.

This clonotype was observed a few times. This chain connects TRBV6-2 or TRBV6-3 to TRBJ2-1, with 8 bases matching TRBD1. The CDR3 spans 12 residues. Germline CDR1 and CDR2: MNHEY and SVGEGT. V shed 8 bases and J 6 bases; nucleotides not matched to a gene: 3. The CDR3 DNA is TGTGCCAGCTCAGACAGGGGCAATGAGCAGTTCTTC. It translates to CASSDRGNEQFF.

This clonotype showed up just a few times. V usage is TRBV5-1 and J usage is TRBJ1-2; 10 bases align to TRBD1. The germline CDR1 and CDR2 sequences are SGHRS and YFSETQ. V was pared by 4 bases and J by 4 bases, with 7 bases of the junction left unmatched. This CDR3 comprises 15 residues. The CDR3 region has the DNA TGCGCCAGCAGCCCCTCGACAGGGGGCACCTATGGCTACACCTTC. This translates into CASSPSTGGTYGYTF.

The chain combines TRBV29-1 with TRBJ2-2; D uncertain. The CDR3 loop spans 11 amino acids. The V gene lost 4 bases and the J gene lost 7 bases, with 7 bases spanning the gap. Germline loops: CDR1 SQVTM, CDR2 ANQGSEA. CDR3 region: CSVVTGGELFF. The CDR3 DNA sequence: TGCAGCGTTGTGACCGGCGGGGAGCTGTTTTTT.

The chain links TRBV6-5 to TRBJ1-4, with D unclear. CDR1 is MNHEY, CDR2 SVGAGI, per germline. The CDR3 contains 14 residues. Trimming removed 2 bases from V and 8 bases from J, with 12 bases in between. Here the CDR3 DNA reads TGTGCCAGCAGTTACAGGAGAGGACGGGAAAAACTGTTTTTT. This gives the protein CASSYRRGREKLFF.

The chain is built from TRBV5-6 and TRBJ2-7, with D possibly being TRBD2 (6 bases). Germline CDR1 is SGHDT and CDR2 is YYEEEE. V gave up 4 bases and J gave up 5 bases, with 19 bases separating them. CDR3 length: 15 residues. For the CDR3, the DNA is TGTGCCAGCAGCCAAATTACTACTCCGGGGGACGAGCAGTACTTC. It encodes CASSQITTPGDEQYF. The full variable domain, its missing parts supplied by reference TRBV5-6 and TRBJ2-7, is DAGVTQSPTHLIKTRGQQVTLRCSPKSGHDTVSWYQQALGQGPQFIFQYYEEEERQRGNFPDRFSGHQFPNYSSELNVNALLLGDSALYLCASSQITTPGDEQYFGPGTRLTVT.

The chain combines TRBV18 with TRBJ2-5, with D unresolved. CDR3 length equals 13 residues. Germline lookup yields CDR1 KGHSH and CDR2 LQKENI. Trimming left V 0 bases short and J 4 bases short, with 6 bases between. The CDR3, as DNA: TGTGCCAGCTCACCACCGTTACGAGAGACCCAGTACTTC. This translates into CASSPPLRETQYF.

The chain links TRBV10-3 to TRBJ2-1; D uncertain. This CDR3 comprises 13 residues. Trimming removed 11 bases from V and 4 bases from J, with 15 bases in between. Germline loops: CDR1 ENHRY, CDR2 SYGVKD. The CDR3 loop reads CAGSGSHYNEQFF. CDR3 bases: TGTGCCGGGTCTGGGTCTCATTACAATGAGCAGTTCTTC.

This clonotype was detected only once. J is TRBJ2-5 and V is TRBV10-2; D tentatively fits TRBD1 or TRBD2 (5 bases each). The germline V gene has CDR1 WSHSY and CDR2 SAAADI. V lost 8 bases and J lost 2, with 15 bases in between. The CDR3 extends over 14 amino acids. This CDR3 reads CASGDRLLQETQYF. CDR3 bases: TGCGCCAGCGGAGACAGACTACTGCAAGAGACCCAGTACTTC.

About this clonotype: One end of the junction varies from germline; a read error may be responsible. V usage is TRBV7-2 and J usage is TRBJ2-1, with 11 bases fitting TRBD2. Germline CDR1 reads SGHTA; CDR2 reads FQGNSA. CDR3 length: 16 amino acids. In DNA form, the CDR3 reads TGTGCCAGCAGCAAGGGACTAGCGGCTTCCTACAATGAGCGGTTCTTC. The encoded protein is CASSKGLAASYNERFF.

J is TRBJ2-1 and V is TRBV11-2; 11 bases are shared with TRBD2. Germline CDR1 and CDR2: SGHAT and FQNNGV. The CDR3 extends over 16 amino acids. The junction had 9 bases not matched to a gene; V was cut back by 2 bases and J by 9 bases. For the CDR3, the DNA is TGTGCCAGCAGCTTAAGCGGGATTAGCGGGAGGGCTGAGCAGTTCTTC. It translates to CASSLSGISGRAEQFF. The full variable domain, with the rest looked up from reference TRBV11-2 and TRBJ2-1, is EAGVAQSPRYKIIEKRQSVAFWCNPISGHATLYWYQQILGQGPKLLIQFQNNGVVDDSQLPKDRFSAERLKGVDSTLKIQPAKLEDSAVYLCASSLSGISGRAEQFFGPGTRLTVL.

The chain joins TRBV7-3 to TRBJ2-1; D uncertain. Germline loops: CDR1 SGHTA, CDR2 FQGTGA. Trimming shortened V by 4 bases and J by 12 bases, and 16 bases separated the two germline ends. This CDR3 has 13 residues. CDR3 in amino acids: CASSSSLLAGQFF. Written as DNA, the CDR3 is TGTGCCAGCAGCTCGAGCCTCTTAGCCGGGCAGTTCTTC. Full variable domain (missing parts from reference TRBV7-3 and TRBJ2-1): GAGVSQTPSNKVTEKGKYVELRCDPISGHTALYWYRQSLGQGPEFLIYFQGTGAADDSGLPNDRFFAVRPEGSVSTLKIQRTERGDSAVYLCASSSSLLAGQFFGPGTRLTVL.

The gene calls are TRBV29-1 and TRBJ1-1, with TRBD1 matching 7 bases. The CDR3 is 16 residues long. CDR1 SQVTM and CDR2 ANQGSEA come from the germline V gene. The junction had 15 bases not matched to a gene; V was cut back by 2 bases and J by 6 bases. The CDR3: CSVERGFQGGAAEAFF. Here the CDR3 DNA reads TGCAGCGTTGAAAGGGGGTTCCAAGGGGGCGCAGCTGAAGCTTTCTTT.

The chain has TRBV3-1 and TRBJ2-1, with 9 positions matching TRBD2. V shed 3 bases and J 16 bases; nucleotides not matched to a gene: 13. This CDR3 has 14 residues. In germline, CDR1 is LGHDT, CDR2 YNNKEL (reference sequence). The CDR3 spells CASSQGGLASLQFF. The CDR3 DNA sequence: TGTGCCAGCAGCCAGGGGGGACTAGCCAGCTTACAATTCTTC.

V usage is TRBV29-1 and J usage is TRBJ2-5, with 10 nucleotides matching TRBD1. The CDR3 extends over 15 amino acids. The germline V gene encodes CDR1 SQVTM and CDR2 ANQGSEA. V trimming: 5 bases; J trimming: 2 bases; junction bases outside the gene matches: 8. CDR3 region: CSVSPGTGVQETQYF. DNA for the CDR3: TGCAGCGTTTCGCCCGGGACAGGGGTGCAAGAGACCCAGTACTTC.

The rearrangement links TRBV28 to TRBJ2-7, with 8 bases aligning to TRBD1. The DNA end is a closer match to TRBJ2-5, so the J assignment may be wrong. The V gene's germline CDR1 is MDHEN and CDR2 SYDVKM. The CDR3 contains 16 residues. CDR3 protein: CASGRQGRVYYETQYF. The CDR3 region has the DNA TGTGCCAGCGGGAGACAGGGGAGAGTCTATTACGAGACCCAGTACTTC.

This clonotype has just a few counts. The chain joins TRBV20-1 to TRBJ2-5; D gene uncertain. Germline V gene data show CDR1 as DFQATT and CDR2 as SNEGSKA (reference sequence). This CDR3 comprises 11 residues. The V and J ends lost 1 base and 5 bases respectively, with 5 bases between them. The CDR3 protein is CSARVAETQYF. The CDR3 nucleotides read TGCAGTGCTAGAGTCGCGGAGACCCAGTACTTC.

The V call is TRBV12-3 or TRBV12-4, the J call TRBJ1-4, with D unclear. Trimming pared 3 bases from V and 5 bases from J, leaving 10 bases between. The CDR3 is 14 amino acids. Here the CDR3 DNA reads TGTGCCAGCAGTTTTTTGGAAGGAAATGAAAAACTGTTTTTT. It is translated as CASSFLEGNEKLFF.

This chain joins TRBV28 and TRBJ1-1, with TRBD1 as a possible D gene (5 bases). The V end lost 3 bases, the J end lost 9 bases, and 11 bases lay between the germline ends. Per the germline V gene, CDR1 is MDHEN and CDR2 is SYDVKM. CDR3 length: 12 amino acids. The CDR3, as DNA: TGTGCCAGCAGTTTCGGGGGACGACAAGCTTTCTTT. Translation gives CASSFGGRQAFF.

The J gene is TRBJ2-3, the V gene TRBV12-3 or TRBV12-4; 10 nucleotides line up with TRBD2. J gave up 6 bases and V 6 bases, and 12 bases lay outside the gene matches. The CDR3 is made up of 16 amino acids. The CDR3 region has the DNA TGTGCCAGCAGCACCGGACTAGCGGAAACGTGGGATACGCAGTATTTT. It yields the protein CASSTGLAETWDTQYF.

There are a few counts of this clonotype. This chain uses TRBV12-3 or TRBV12-4 with TRBJ2-3, with D possibly matching TRBD2 (6 bases). The length of the CDR3 is 14 residues. V was trimmed by 3 bases and J by 3 bases, leaving 10 bases between them. The CDR3 DNA is TGTGCCAGCAGTTTTGGCGGGGCAACAGATACGCAGTATTTT. It yields the protein CASSFGGATDTQYF.

There are a few counts of this clonotype. The V gene is TRBV25-1, the J gene TRBJ2-4; TRBD2 might be the D (6 bases). The CDR3 spans 14 residues. Trimming pared 8 bases from V and 8 bases from J, leaving 19 bases between. The V gene's germline CDR1 is MGHDK and CDR2 SYGVNS. The CDR3 here is CASSGEVVGDIQYF. In DNA, the CDR3 is TGTGCCAGCTCGGGGGAGGTGGTTGGTGACATTCAGTACTTC.

This chain connects TRBV6-5 to TRBJ2-5, with 12 positions matching TRBD2. Germline V gives CDR1 MNHEY, CDR2 SVGAGI. V trimming: 0 bases; J trimming: 5 bases; junction bases outside the gene matches: 4. The length of the CDR3 is 16 residues. This CDR3 is CASSYSLAGGLETQYF. The DNA of the CDR3 is TGTGCCAGCAGTTACTCTCTAGCGGGAGGGCTGGAGACCCAGTACTTC.

This clonotype was counted many times. The rearrangement uses TRBV29-1 and TRBJ2-4; D not certain. V shed 5 bases and J shed 8 bases, with 13 bases lying between them. The CDR3 has 12 residues. Germline CDR1 reads SQVTM; CDR2 reads ANQGSEA. As DNA, the CDR3 is TGCAGCGTTAAAACGGAGAGTTACATTCAGTACTTC. Protein product: CSVKTESYIQYF.

This clonotype came up many times. The chain combines TRBV4-1 with TRBJ2-1; a possible D gene is TRBD2 (5 bases). Trimming took 0 bases from V and 7 from J, leaving 13 bases between them. Per germline, CDR1 MGHRA and CDR2 YSYEKL. The CDR3 extends over 15 amino acids. CDR3 region: CASSQDRESWNEQFF. CDR3 nucleotide sequence: TGCGCCAGCAGCCAAGATAGGGAGTCCTGGAATGAGCAGTTCTTC.

The chain employs TRBV5-1 and TRBJ2-1; no clear D gene. This CDR3 region has 14 residues. CDR1 and CDR2 (germline): SGHRS, YFSETQ. V dropped 4 bases and J dropped 10 bases, with 18 bases sitting between them. This CDR3 reads CASSPGVPITEQFF. CDR3 coding DNA: TGCGCCAGCAGCCCTGGGGTGCCGATAACGGAGCAGTTCTTC.

The CDR3 DNA sequence: TGTGCCAGCAGTTTCCGGGACAGGGGCTCCGGGCAGTACTTC. It yields the protein CASSFRDRGSGQYF. This chain connects TRBV28 to TRBJ2-7; 10 bases agree with TRBD1. From germline, CDR1 is MDHEN and CDR2 SYDVKM. The V and J ends lost 3 bases and 9 bases, in that order; junction bases with no gene match: 8. The CDR3 is 14 amino acids.